Included here is one T cell receptor beta chain sequence, with context. Antigen specificity is unknown. The data are from a study of shared clonotypes between healthy human individuals. Whole-study results and caveats: Genetic and exposure-history diversity was limited by the few donors.

Assay used: immunoSEQ multiplex PCR; TCRdb lists only in-frame clones, some missing. The repertoire holds approximately 2,000,000 clones, 85% to 95% seen once, with around 0.38% in the top ten. Partitioning of CD4+ cells yielded a CD45RA+ naive subset and a CD45RA-negative memory subset. V gave up 5 bases and J gave up 6 bases; unmatched junction bases: 7. The CDR3 runs to 13 residues. The germline V gene encodes CDR1 MDHEN and CDR2 SYDVKM. The V and J genes are TRBV28 and TRBJ2-7; 7 positions agree with TRBD2. Sequenced material: naive CD4+ T cells from PBMCs. Regarding subset: CD45RA+ positively selected. The sequence came from a man aged 18-30 years in good health. Some clones in this sample may be carry-over from other donors' samples. Written as DNA, the CDR3 is TGTGCCAGCAGTCCCCCCCCTAGCGGCGAGCAGTACTTC. Residues: CASSPPPSGEQYF.